This is a list of T cell receptor beta chains from one sample in a study of blood T cell repertoires in COVID-19. Assay: immunoSEQ multiplex PCR; the TCRdb copy retains only in-frame clones and omits some. The profile covers about 260,000 clones, with approximately 86% appearing a single time and approximately 9.8% taken by the ten largest. The sample was peripheral blood. These receptors originate from a man aged 35-49 years who had recovered from COVID-19. Both conserved end residues are part of each CDR3. The order of the fields is V gene, D gene, J gene, CDR3 protein. D genes are given only for firm matches.

>TRBV3-1/TRBV3-2|TRBD2|TRBJ2-1
CASSRVPRLAGENEQFF
>TRBV6-6|-|TRBJ1-2
CASNPEAVYGYTF
>TRBV10-1|-|TRBJ2-7
CASSQGMTYEQYF
>TRBV24-1|-|TRBJ2-7
CATSGDGGDYEQYF
>TRBV25-1|-|TRBJ2-7
CASSEPPSVQYF
>TRBV5-1|TRBD1|TRBJ2-5
CASSETGGSEETQYF
>TRBV27|-|TRBJ1-1
CASTDRMNTEAFF
>TRBV27|TRBD1|TRBJ1-6
CASGGGQGGSPLHF
>TRBV6-5|TRBD1|TRBJ2-7
CASSYTGGYEQYF
>TRBV27|-|TRBJ2-5
CASSHYTSQETQYF
>TRBV29-1|TRBD1|TRBJ1-2
CSVEDRKDRGYGYTF
>TRBV20-1|TRBD2|TRBJ2-3
CSASPLAGGLADTQYF
>TRBV6-2/TRBV6-3|TRBD1|TRBJ2-7
CASSTSPGQGSREQYF
>TRBV19|-|TRBJ1-5
CASSIEAVSRNQPQHF
>TRBV2|TRBD1|TRBJ1-5
CASRGDRGNQPQHF
>TRBV29-1|-|TRBJ2-2
CSVQNTGELFF
>TRBV19|TRBD1|TRBJ1-1
CASSLTGAPNTEAFF
>TRBV11-2|TRBD1|TRBJ2-5
CASSSRDRVRPKETQYF
>TRBV4-2|-|TRBJ2-7
CASSQVRAKEQYF
>TRBV27|TRBD2|TRBJ2-1
CASRPRASGINFGTEQFF
>TRBV5-1|TRBD2|TRBJ2-1
CASSLASGEVEQFF
>TRBV5-1|TRBD1|TRBJ2-1
CASSLGTGGGGSSYNEQFF
>TRBV7-2|TRBD1|TRBJ1-2
CASSSGRQGATNYGYTF
>TRBV7-2|TRBD2|TRBJ2-3
CASSLVGSGGYPDTQYF
>TRBV7-2|-|TRBJ2-7
CASSLVTGYEQYF
>TRBV2|TRBD1|TRBJ2-7
CASSESYVDRGVNEQYF
>TRBV7-8|TRBD2|TRBJ2-1
CATSLAGGQNEQFF
>TRBV5-1|-|TRBJ2-1
CASSRAESFRQFF
>TRBV7-2|-|TRBJ2-1
CASSLVRGAQSYEQFF
>TRBV19|TRBD2|TRBJ2-1
CASSIEREVYNEQFF
>TRBV18|-|TRBJ1-1
CASSTQGTEAFF
>TRBV25-1|-|TRBJ1-6
CASSEFSSADYNSPLHF
>TRBV2|-|TRBJ2-1
CASSLAGTYNEQFF
>TRBV6-1|-|TRBJ1-5
CASSEAGRGQPQHF
>TRBV6-5|-|TRBJ1-2
CASSWRGGGYTF
>TRBV20-1|-|TRBJ1-5
CSARVEGDQHF
>TRBV6-4|-|TRBJ1-6
CASSEGALGNSPLHF
>TRBV5-8|TRBD1|TRBJ1-3
CASSLGQGVSGNTIYF
>TRBV6-5|TRBD2|TRBJ2-7
CASSERGLGSYEQYF
>TRBV7-2|TRBD1|TRBJ1-2
CASSDRVRGYTF
>TRBV2|-|TRBJ2-1
CASSEWGGGASDEQFF
>TRBV7-6|-|TRBJ2-7
CASSLRRDGEEEQYF
>TRBV19|TRBD1|TRBJ2-3
CASTPGTGLDTQYF
>TRBV20-1|TRBD2|TRBJ2-1
CSASSGVPVNEQFF
>TRBV6-6|TRBD2|TRBJ2-7
CASSSAGTSSYEQYF
>TRBV29-1|TRBD1|TRBJ1-1
CSCWAPRQGMNTEAFF
>TRBV27|-|TRBJ2-7
CASAGVAYEQYF
>TRBV3-1/TRBV3-2|-|TRBJ2-1
CASSQEGLSYNEQFF
>TRBV10-2|-|TRBJ2-7
CASRQGGYEQYF
>TRBV5-8|-|TRBJ1-1
CASSLGQASTEAFF
>TRBV6-2/TRBV6-3|TRBD1|TRBJ1-2
CASSYSDRMRGYTF
>TRBV11-2|TRBD2|TRBJ2-3
CASSRGLAAFGNTQYF
>TRBV6-2/TRBV6-3|TRBD1|TRBJ2-7
CASSFRGQGYEQYF
>TRBV2|TRBD1|TRBJ2-3
CASSDGQVVEF
>TRBV11-2|-|TRBJ2-7
CASSLMSLGRYEQYF